This passage covers 32 T cell receptor beta chains from one sample sequenced in a study of blood T cell repertoires in COVID-19. Clones were sequenced by immunoSEQ multiplex PCR, and TCRdb holds only the in-frame ones, with some missing. The sample records approximately 190,000 clones, 88% being singletons. Input material: peripheral blood. These TCRs come from a woman in her 40s who had recovered from COVID-19.

This CDR3 reads CASSLQGYYGYTF. CDR3 nucleotides: TGTGCCAGCAGTCTACAGGGGTACTATGGCTACACCTTC. J is TRBJ1-2 and V is TRBV27; TRBD1 matches at 7 bases. CDR1 and CDR2 from the germline V gene are MNHEY and SMNVEV (reference sequence). The J segment lost 3 bases and the V segment lost 5 bases, leaving 3 bases of the junction unmatched. This CDR3 comprises 13 residues.

The chain links TRBV28 to TRBJ2-3; 7 positions agree with TRBD1. Trimming removed 4 bases from V and 2 bases from J; junction bases left unmatched: 6. Germline loops: CDR1 MDHEN, CDR2 SYDVKM. The CDR3 extends over 15 amino acids. CDR3 in amino acids: CASSSPGQYTDTQYF. The CDR3 DNA reads TGTGCCAGCAGTTCACCGGGACAGTACACAGATACGCAGTATTTT. Full variable domain (rest looked up from reference TRBV28 and TRBJ2-3): DVKVTQSSRYLVKRTGEKVFLECVQDMDHENMFWYRQDPGLGLRLIYFSYDVKMKEKGDIPEGYSVSREKKERFSLILESASTNQTSMYLCASSSPGQYTDTQYFGPGTRLTVL.

This clone was detected only once. This chain connects TRBV7-2 to TRBJ2-7; a possible D gene is TRBD2 (5 bases). Looked up from germline, CDR1 is SGHTA and CDR2 is FQGNSA. The CDR3 totals 14 residues. Trimming left V 5 bases short and J 4 bases short, with 15 bases between. The CDR3 nucleotides are TGTGCCAGCAGCCGCACTAGACTCCCTTACGAGCAGTACTTC. Residues: CASSRTRLPYEQYF.

The rearrangement uses TRBV28 and TRBJ2-7; tentative D call: TRBD1 (5 bases). The CDR3 covers 15 residues. Germline V gives CDR1 MDHEN, CDR2 SYDVKM. With 5 bases removed from V and 0 bases from J, the gap between germline ends came to 14 bases. The CDR3 spells CASSGIQVSSYEQYF. In nucleotides, the CDR3 is TGTGCCAGCAGTGGAATACAGGTTAGCTCCTACGAGCAGTACTTC.

The chain carries TRBV7-9 and TRBJ1-1; maybe TRBD1 (6 bases). The CDR3 spans 13 residues. Trimming removed 3 bases from V and 3 bases from J, with 8 bases in between. The V gene's germline CDR1 is SEHNR and CDR2 FQNEAQ (reference sequence). The CDR3 region is CASSFAGDTEAFF. CDR3 coding DNA: TGTGCCAGCAGCTTCGCAGGGGACACTGAAGCTTTCTTT.

J is TRBJ2-7 and V is TRBV10-2, with a tentative D call TRBD2 (7 bases). Looked up from germline, CDR1 is WSHSY and CDR2 is SAAADI. The CDR3 covers 16 residues. V lost 2 bases to trimming and J lost 4 bases, with 18 bases between them. The CDR3: CASSERSGAGRYEQYF. DNA for the CDR3: TGCGCCAGCAGTGAGAGGTCAGGGGCCGGGAGGTACGAGCAGTACTTC.

This clone was observed once. The chain has TRBV6-5 and TRBJ2-7; possibly TRBD2 for D (6 bases). The CDR3 contains 15 residues. Between the trimmed V and J ends, which lost 0 bases and 2 bases, there was a span of 11 bases. Germline V gives CDR1 MNHEY, CDR2 SVGAGI. The CDR3 DNA is TGTGCCAGCAGTTACTCTGGACTATCCCCCTACGAGCAGTACTTC. It yields the protein CASSYSGLSPYEQYF.

In this sample, this clone turned up once. The chain carries TRBV29-1 and TRBJ2-3; D gene ambiguous. V was clipped by 0 bases and J by 2 bases, with 9 bases between them. The CDR3 has 14 amino acids. Per the germline V gene, CDR1 is SQVTM and CDR2 is ANQGSEA. The CDR3 sequence is CSVEDVLFTDTQYF. CDR3 sequence (DNA): TGCAGCGTTGAAGATGTACTGTTCACAGATACGCAGTATTTT.

The chain recombines TRBV4-2 with TRBJ1-5; D is undetermined. Germline lookup yields CDR1 LGHNA and CDR2 YNFKEQ. The CDR3 has 14 amino acids. The V gene lost 0 bases and the J gene lost 7 bases, with 10 bases spanning the gap. CDR3 in amino acids: CASSQDWGDQPQHF. CDR3 bases: TGTGCCAGCAGCCAAGATTGGGGAGACCAGCCCCAGCATTTT.

The chain employs TRBV19 and TRBJ1-5, with 8 positions matching TRBD1. The CDR3 consists of 14 residues. Trimming removed 3 bases from V and 7 bases from J; junction bases left unmatched: 5. Germline V CDR1 and CDR2: LNHDA, SQIVND (reference sequence). CDR3 in amino acids: CASSIGQGGQPQHF. DNA for the CDR3: TGTGCCAGTAGTATCGGACAGGGAGGACAGCCCCAGCATTTT.

The rearrangement joins TRBV5-4 to TRBJ1-3; 8 nucleotides match TRBD1. V lost 5 bases, J lost 6 bases, and 7 bases stayed unmatched. Germline CDR1 is SGHNT and CDR2 is YYREEE (reference sequence). The CDR3 spans 14 residues. The CDR3 is CASSFGQGKNTIYF. CDR3 bases: TGTGCCAGCAGTTTCGGACAGGGAAAAAACACCATATATTTT. Full variable domain (remainder filled in from reference TRBV5-4 and TRBJ1-3): ETGVTQSPTHLIKTRGQQVTLRCSSQSGHNTVSWYQQALGQGPQFIFQYYREEENGRGNFPPRFSGLQFPNYSSELNVNALELDDSALYLCASSFGQGKNTIYFGEGSWLTVV.

The V call is TRBV9, the J call TRBJ1-1; 7 nucleotides align to TRBD1. This CDR3 spans 13 amino acids. The trim removed 6 bases at V and 8 bases at J, leaving 10 bases unmatched. CDR1 and CDR2 (germline): SGDLS, YYNGEE. Here the CDR3 DNA reads TGTGCCAGCAACCGGGGAGAGACAGGGGAAGCTTTCTTT. Protein product: CASNRGETGEAFF.

V gene TRBV27 combines with J gene TRBJ1-2; D is unclear. Trimming removed 5 bases at V and 4 bases at J, with 11 bases between. The V gene's germline CDR1 is MNHEY and CDR2 SMNVEV (reference sequence). The CDR3 runs 13 residues. CDR3 loop: CASSNSYSYGYTF. CDR3 DNA: TGTGCCAGCAGTAACAGCTACTCCTATGGCTACACCTTC.

The V and J genes are TRBV4-1 and TRBJ2-7, with D perhaps TRBD1 (6 bases). With 0 bases removed from V and 4 bases from J, the gap between germline ends came to 13 bases. This CDR3 contains 15 residues. The V gene's germline CDR1 is MGHRA and CDR2 YSYEKL. The CDR3 DNA reads TGCGCCAGCAGCCAAGAAACCCAGGGGCCGTACGAGCAGTACTTC. Translated, it gives CASSQETQGPYEQYF.

This clone was detected once. The genes are TRBV12-3 or TRBV12-4 and TRBJ1-1; tentatively, D is TRBD1 (5 bases). The CDR3 loop spans 11 amino acids. Trimming cost V 8 bases and J 8 bases, with 12 bases left between them. The DNA of the CDR3 is TGTGCCAGCCTCAATACAGGAGAAGCTTTCTTT. This codes for CASLNTGEAFF.

The CDR3 DNA sequence: TGTGCCAGCAGCGAACCCGGGACAGGGGGCATTGGCTACACCTTC. It yields the protein CASSEPGTGGIGYTF. J is TRBJ1-2 and V is TRBV5-6, with TRBD1 matching 12 bases. CDR3 length: 15 amino acids. J lost 7 bases, V lost 4 bases, and 8 bases had no gene match. The germline V gene has CDR1 SGHDT and CDR2 YYEEEE.

This clone showed up many times. V gene TRBV7-6 combines with J gene TRBJ1-1; 9 bases agree with TRBD1. V gave up 4 bases and J gave up 2 bases; unmatched junction bases: 5. This CDR3 has 15 residues. CDR1 SGHVS and CDR2 FNYEAQ come from the germline V gene. The CDR3 region has the DNA TGTGCCAGCAGCTGGGGACAGGGATTTAACACTGAAGCTTTCTTT. Its protein is CASSWGQGFNTEAFF.

J is TRBJ2-7 and V is TRBV6-5; a possible D gene is TRBD2 (6 bases). V was cut by 4 bases and J by 4 bases, with 11 bases left in between. This CDR3 is 13 amino acids long. The germline CDR1 and CDR2 sequences are MNHEY and SVGAGI. Here the CDR3 reads CASSFGGGYEQYF. Here the CDR3 DNA reads TGTGCCAGCAGTTTCGGGGGAGGATACGAGCAGTACTTC.

The chain uses TRBV19 and TRBJ1-5; 7 nucleotides line up with TRBD1. With 6 bases clipped from V and 1 base from J, the junction kept 6 bases outside the gene matches. This CDR3 has 15 amino acids. Germline V gives CDR1 LNHDA, CDR2 SQIVND (reference sequence). CDR3 DNA: TGTGCCAGTAGACAGGACAGGTCAAGCAATCAGCCCCAGCATTTT. As protein: CASRQDRSSNQPQHF.

V and J are TRBV7-7 and TRBJ2-3; 7 bases agree with TRBD2. The CDR3 sequence is 16 residues long. V lost 5 bases, J lost 2 bases, and 10 bases stayed unmatched. Germline V gene data show CDR1 as SSHAT and CDR2 as FNYEAQ (reference sequence). CDR3 amino acids: CASSPRASGYTDTQYF. CDR3 nucleotide sequence: TGTGCCAGCAGCCCTCGAGCTAGCGGTTACACAGATACGCAGTATTTT.

The V call is TRBV5-4, the J call TRBJ2-4; the match to TRBD2 covers 10 bases. J gave up 8 bases and V 4 bases, and 15 bases lay outside the gene matches. Germline V gene lookup returns CDR1 SGHNT and CDR2 YYREEE (reference sequence). This CDR3 contains 17 residues. The CDR3 DNA reads TGTGCCAGCAGCGTTGGGCCTAGCGGGAGTGGCGTGGACATTCAGTACTTC. Protein product: CASSVGPSGSGVDIQYF.

V usage is TRBV30 and J usage is TRBJ2-3; TRBD2 agrees at 15 bases. V was clipped by 0 bases and J by 3 bases; unmatched bases: 1. This CDR3 has 16 amino acids. Germline CDR1 is GTSNPN and CDR2 is SVGIG (reference sequence). The CDR3 nucleotides read TGTGCCTGGAGTGTGGGACTAGCGGGAGGAACAGATACGCAGTATTTT. Amino acids: CAWSVGLAGGTDTQYF.

This chain connects TRBV7-9 to TRBJ2-1; a weak D match, TRBD1 (5 bases). Germline V gene data show CDR1 as SEHNR and CDR2 as FQNEAQ (reference sequence). The CDR3 has 14 residues. The V end lost 3 bases, the J end lost 3 bases, and 9 bases lay between the germline ends. The CDR3 DNA is TGTGCCAGCAGCTTGCGAGACAGCTACAATGAGCAGTTCTTC. Encoded protein: CASSLRDSYNEQFF.

This sequence joins TRBV7-3 and TRBJ2-1; 12 bases match TRBD2. The germline V gene has CDR1 SGHTA and CDR2 FQGTGA. This CDR3 has 15 amino acids. Unmatched junction bases numbered 5, after V lost 5 bases and J lost 6 bases. The CDR3 spells CASSQTSGRPNEQFF. CDR3 nucleotide sequence: TGTGCCAGCAGCCAGACTAGCGGGAGACCCAATGAGCAGTTCTTC.

This chain uses TRBV28 with TRBJ1-1, with TRBD1 matching over 9 bases. The length of the CDR3 is 13 residues. Germline assignment: CDR1 MDHEN and CDR2 SYDVKM. The V segment lost 2 bases and the J segment 11 bases; nucleotides outside the gene matches: 6. DNA for the CDR3: TGTGCCAGCAGTTTAGAGGGACAGGGTACGGCTTTCTTT. As protein: CASSLEGQGTAFF.

Here the CDR3 DNA reads TGTGCCAGCAGAATAAAATACTTC. Amino acids: CASRIKYF. The rearrangement uses TRBV11-3 and TRBJ2-7; D is unresolved. Germline V gene lookup returns CDR1 SGHNT and CDR2 YENEEA. CDR3 length: 8 amino acids. Trimming removed 6 bases at V and 13 bases at J, with 7 bases between.

The gene calls are TRBV19 and TRBJ2-1; 7 bases are shared with TRBD2. The CDR3 sequence is 15 residues long. V dropped 5 bases and J dropped 6; count of bases not matched to a gene: 10. Germline-derived CDR1 and CDR2 are LNHDA and SQIVND (reference sequence). CDR3 nucleotides: TGTGCCAGTAGTTTCCTCGGACTAGGTCCCAATGAGCAGTTCTTC. This translates into CASSFLGLGPNEQFF. Combining the CDR3 with reference TRBV19 and TRBJ2-1 gives the whole variable domain DGGITQSPKYLFRKEGQNVTLSCEQNLNHDAMYWYRQDPGQGLRLIYYSQIVNDFQKGDIAEGYSVSREKKESFPLTVTSAQKNPTAFYLCASSFLGLGPNEQFFGPGTRLTVL.

This chain uses TRBV7-3 with TRBJ1-6; D gene uncertain. This CDR3 spans 16 amino acids. The germline CDR1 and CDR2 sequences are SGHTA and FQGTGA. V lost 2 bases and J lost 7, with 15 bases in between. The CDR3, as DNA: TGTGCCAGCAGCTTAGCGGGCCCCGGTTGGAATTCACCCCTCCACTTT. It translates to CASSLAGPGWNSPLHF.

DNA for the CDR3: TGCAGCGTTAGTGAACCCCCAGTTTCTGAAGCTTTCTTT. Protein product: CSVSEPPVSEAFF. The chain combines TRBV29-1 with TRBJ1-1; D is undetermined. The CDR3 consists of 13 residues. CDR1 and CDR2 from the germline V gene are SQVTM and ANQGSEA. Trimming cost V 5 bases and J 6 bases, with 16 bases left between them.

Only one count was recorded for this clone. The gene calls are TRBV14 and TRBJ2-1; D not certain. The V gene's germline CDR1 is SGHDN and CDR2 FVKESK. Trimming took 0 bases from V and 9 from J, leaving 9 bases between them. This CDR3 is built from 13 residues. The CDR3 spells CASSQDAGTEQFF. CDR3 DNA: TGTGCCAGCAGCCAAGACGCAGGCACTGAGCAGTTCTTC.

This sequence joins TRBV5-1 and TRBJ2-1; 8 bases align to TRBD2. The V gene's germline CDR1 is SGHRS and CDR2 YFSETQ. The CDR3 is 17 amino acids. The J segment lost 8 bases and the V segment lost 1 base, leaving 14 bases of the junction unmatched. The CDR3 DNA reads TGCGCCAGCAGCTTGAGAGGGTCAGCGGGAGTAATCGATGAGCAGTTCTTC. Amino acid sequence: CASSLRGSAGVIDEQFF.

This chain uses TRBV15 with TRBJ1-5; D remains unclear. Trimming took 2 bases from V and 0 from J, leaving 8 bases between them. The CDR3 totals 15 residues. Germline CDR1 reads LNHNV; CDR2 reads YYDKDF (reference sequence). The CDR3 sequence: CATSRRTYSNQPQHF. The DNA for the CDR3 is TGTGCCACCAGCAGAAGAACTTATAGCAATCAGCCCCAGCATTTT.